This entry lists 27 T cell receptor beta chains sequenced from one sample in a study of blood T cells in healthy people across ages. Using a J-beta primer mix together with a sample-barcoded 5' primer, a second PCR was run for about 7 to 12 cycles. TCRdb redid the calling of the 5' RACE reads with MiXCR, one entry per CDR3 protein. The table lists 600,000 or so distinct CDR3 sequences, around 48% of them singletons. Sequenced sample: blood. All receptors derive from a man older than 75 in good health.

This clonotype appeared a few times. V and J are TRBV12-3 or TRBV12-4 and TRBJ2-3, with 8 bases aligning to TRBD2. V shed 5 bases and J 3 bases; nucleotides not matched to a gene: 7. The length of the CDR3 is 15 residues. CDR3 loop: CASSARGGRTDTQYF. CDR3 DNA: TGTGCCAGCAGTGCCCGCGGGGGGCGGACAGATACGCAGTATTTT.

This clonotype was observed a handful of times. The V call is TRBV29-1, the J call TRBJ2-1, with a possible D match to TRBD2 (5 bases). The CDR3 is made up of 11 amino acids. The germline V and J ends were trimmed by 6 bases and 9 bases, with 12 bases remaining between them. The germline V gene encodes CDR1 SQVTM and CDR2 ANQGSEA. CDR3 sequence reads: CSVGRGPEQFF. The CDR3 DNA reads TGCAGCGTAGGCCGCGGGCCTGAGCAGTTCTTC.

This clonotype has a handful of counts. This chain joins TRBV7-2 and TRBJ2-1; the match to TRBD2 covers 10 bases. The CDR3 contains 17 residues. Germline trimming cut 1 base from V and 2 bases from J; bases unmatched to any gene: 5. Per germline, CDR1 SGHTA and CDR2 FQGNSA. CDR3 in amino acids: CASSLGASGSPYNEQFF. The DNA for the CDR3 is TGTGCCAGCAGCTTAGGGGCTAGCGGGAGTCCCTACAATGAGCAGTTCTTC.

This clonotype has a count of ten or more. The chain links TRBV7-2 to TRBJ2-5; D may be TRBD1 or TRBD2 (5 bases each). V was trimmed by 2 bases and J by 4 bases, leaving 8 bases between them. The germline V gene has CDR1 SGHTA and CDR2 FQGNSA. The CDR3 is made up of 13 amino acids. The CDR3 DNA sequence: TGTGCCAGCAGCTTAAGTGGGGGAGAGACCCAGTACTTC. Translated, it gives CASSLSGGETQYF.

The chain joins TRBV9 to TRBJ2-7, with D perhaps matching TRBD1 (5 bases). V was clipped by 4 bases and J by 6 bases, with 20 bases between them. Per the germline V gene, CDR1 is SGDLS and CDR2 is YYNGEE. This CDR3 comprises 15 residues. CDR3 DNA sequence: TGTGCCAGCAGCCCCCGGCCGACAGTCGGTGTCGAGCAGTACTTC. Translating it yields CASSPRPTVGVEQYF.

This clonotype was seen only once. The chain recombines TRBV5-1 with TRBJ1-3; 7 nucleotides align to TRBD1. The J segment lost 3 bases and the V segment lost 3 bases, leaving 9 bases of the junction unmatched. The CDR3 is 16 residues long. The germline V gene encodes CDR1 SGHRS and CDR2 YFSETQ. In DNA form, the CDR3 reads TGCGCCAGCAGCTCCGCACAGGGGATTAGTGGAAACACCATATATTTT. Its translation is CASSSAQGISGNTIYF.

The chain links TRBV29-1 to TRBJ2-5; 7 bases match TRBD1. TRBJ2-7 explains the end of the DNA better; the J call may be wrong. Germline V gene data show CDR1 as SQVTM and CDR2 as ANQGSEA. The CDR3 consists of 12 residues. CDR3 nucleotides: TGCAGCGTTCTTAGGGGGCTCAACGAGCAGTACTTC. It translates to CSVLRGLNEQYF.

The genes are TRBV10-3 and TRBJ2-2, with D perhaps TRBD1 (5 bases). V was clipped by 5 bases and J by 1 base, with 11 bases between them. The germline CDR1 and CDR2 sequences are ENHRY and SYGVKD. CDR3 length: 15 amino acids. CDR3 region: CAISIVQENTGELFF. The CDR3 coding sequence is TGTGCCATCAGTATCGTACAGGAGAACACCGGGGAGCTGTTTTTT.

V and J are TRBV9 and TRBJ2-7, with D maybe TRBD2 (7 bases). The CDR3 extends over 21 amino acids. The germline V gene has CDR1 SGDLS and CDR2 YYNGEE. The germline V and J ends were trimmed by 0 bases and 2 bases, with 30 bases remaining between them. Here the CDR3 reads CASSVASPYGGGGGGTYEQYF. The CDR3 DNA reads as TGTGCCAGCAGCGTAGCCTCGCCGTATGGGGGAGGAGGGGGGGGTACCTACGAGCAGTACTTC.

The rearrangement joins TRBV21-1 to TRBJ2-5; no check of the table's D call, TRBD1, against the DNA was made. TRBV21-1 is classified as a pseudogene. The CDR3 is 16 amino acids. Written as DNA, the CDR3 is TGTGCCAGCAGCATCTACCTTGGGACAGGCCAAGAGACCCAGTACTTC. Amino acids: CASSIYLGTGQETQYF.

About this clonotype: A much larger clone differs by one base, so this may be a read error. V is TRBV6-6 and J is TRBJ2-3; D not resolved. With 11 bases removed from V and 4 bases from J, the gap between germline ends came to 13 bases. Germline assignment: CDR1 MNHNY and CDR2 SVGAGI (reference sequence). This CDR3 spans 12 amino acids. The CDR3, as DNA: TGTGCCTGCACTGGAGAGGCAGATACGCAGTATTTT. Encoded protein: CACTGEADTQYF.

The chain is built from TRBV7-9 and TRBJ2-3; 10 nucleotides align to TRBD1. This CDR3 region has 14 residues. Germline values: CDR1 SEHNR, CDR2 FQNEAQ (reference sequence). V lost 6 bases, J lost 4 bases, and 4 bases stayed unmatched. CDR3 in amino acids: CASRSDRGSDTQYF. In DNA form, the CDR3 reads TGTGCCAGCAGGTCGGACAGGGGGTCAGATACGCAGTATTTT.

To note about this clonotype: The germline gene is not matched at one end of the junction; a read error may be the cause. The chain is built from TRBV29-1 and TRBJ2-4; 7 nucleotides line up with TRBD2. The germline CDR1 and CDR2 sequences are SQVTM and ANQGSEA. This CDR3 is built from 14 residues. CDR3 protein: CGVATGTTVNIQYF. CDR3 bases: TGCGGCGTGGCAACCGGGACTACCGTAAACATTCAGTACTTC.

This clonotype came up once. This sequence joins TRBV18 and TRBJ2-3, with D perhaps assigned TRBD1 or TRBD2 (5 bases each). V lost 3 bases to trimming and J lost 1 base, with 11 bases between them. This CDR3 has 15 amino acids. Germline lookup yields CDR1 KGHSH and CDR2 LQKENI. In DNA, the CDR3 is TGTGCCAGCTCACCCGACATGGGGGGCACAGATACGCAGTATTTT. Encoded protein: CASSPDMGGTDTQYF.

The chain combines TRBV27 with TRBJ2-3; D is perhaps TRBD2 (7 bases). Germline-derived CDR1 and CDR2 are MNHEY and SMNVEV (reference sequence). The length of the CDR3 is 15 residues. V was clipped by 8 bases and J by 1 base, with 16 bases between them. The CDR3 DNA reads as TGTGCCAGCGCCATGGGGGGGGCTCGCACAGATACGCAGTATTTT. It translates to CASAMGGARTDTQYF.

The J gene is TRBJ2-5, the V gene TRBV20-1; 7 positions agree with TRBD2. CDR3 length: 10 amino acids. The germline CDR1 and CDR2 sequences are DFQATT and SNEGSKA (reference sequence). After removal of 4 bases from V and 11 bases from J, the junction contained 4 bases not matched to a gene. This CDR3 is CSANRGEQYF. CDR3 nucleotides: TGCAGTGCTAATCGGGGGGAGCAGTACTTC.

The J gene is TRBJ2-3, the V gene TRBV5-8, with D possibly matching TRBD2 (6 bases). The germline V gene encodes CDR1 SGHTS and CDR2 YDEGEE. Between the trimmed V and J ends, which lost 6 bases and 5 bases, there was a span of 16 bases. The CDR3 contains 14 residues. The CDR3 loop reads CASTASALGDTQYF. CDR3 nucleotide sequence: TGTGCCAGCACTGCTAGCGCCCTGGGAGATACGCAGTATTTT.

The rearrangement joins TRBV20-1 to TRBJ2-3, with D possibly matching TRBD2 (6 bases). The CDR3 totals 15 residues. Trimming took 6 bases from V and 5 from J, leaving 21 bases between them. Germline values: CDR1 DFQATT, CDR2 SNEGSKA (reference sequence). CDR3 in DNA: TGCAGTGCCCCCGGGCGGGGTCTTGGGGTAGATACGCAGTATTTT. This encodes CSAPGRGLGVDTQYF.

There are a few counts of this clonotype. V and J are TRBV3-1 and TRBJ2-1; D call uncertain. This CDR3 has 14 amino acids. Germline CDR1 is LGHDT and CDR2 is YNNKEL (reference sequence). The V and J ends lost 0 bases and 5 bases respectively, with 8 bases between them. The CDR3 protein is CASSQDHKNNEQFF. The CDR3 region has the DNA TGTGCCAGCAGCCAAGATCACAAGAACAATGAGCAGTTCTTC.

The chain has TRBV7-9 and TRBJ2-3; no firm D call. Trimming shortened V by 2 bases and J by 0 bases, and 6 bases separated the two germline ends. The germline V gene has CDR1 SEHNR and CDR2 FQNEAQ (reference sequence). CDR3 length: 14 residues. CDR3 region: CASSLSDSTDTQYF. CDR3 nucleotides: TGTGCCAGCAGCTTATCCGATAGCACAGATACGCAGTATTTT.

There are a few counts of this clonotype. The chain couples TRBV7-2 to TRBJ2-5; D is uncertain. This CDR3 has 15 residues. Germline assignment: CDR1 SGHTA and CDR2 FQGNSA. The V end was cut by 0 bases, the J end by 1 base, with 9 bases between. This chain's CDR3 is CASSLARTVQETQYF. DNA for the CDR3: TGTGCCAGCAGCTTAGCGCGTACAGTCCAAGAGACCCAGTACTTC.

This clonotype was observed a handful of times. J is TRBJ2-2 and V is TRBV6-6; D is perhaps TRBD1 or TRBD2 (5 bases each). Germline CDR1 reads MNHNY; CDR2 reads SVGAGI (reference sequence). The CDR3 runs 16 residues. Trimming removed 0 bases at V and 1 base at J, with 9 bases between. CDR3 amino acids: CASSYSLGENTGELFF. CDR3 coding DNA: TGTGCCAGCAGTTACTCGCTGGGGGAGAACACCGGGGAGCTGTTTTTT.

The chain carries TRBV29-1 and TRBJ2-5, with 10 bases aligning to TRBD1. From germline, CDR1 is SQVTM and CDR2 ANQGSEA. J lost 1 base, V lost 8 bases, and 7 bases had no gene match. The CDR3 sequence is 14 residues long. CDR3 nucleotide sequence: TGCAGCTTTCGGACAGGGGGTATCCAAGAGACCCAGTACTTC. Encoded protein: CSFRTGGIQETQYF.

This chain links TRBV20-1 with TRBJ1-1, with unresolved D. V was pared by 3 bases and J by 3 bases, with 5 bases between. The germline V gene encodes CDR1 DFQATT and CDR2 SNEGSKA (reference sequence). The CDR3 extends over 11 amino acids. The CDR3 is CSASEDTEAFF. The CDR3 nucleotides read TGCAGTGCTAGTGAGGACACTGAAGCTTTCTTT.

The chain links TRBV29-1 to TRBJ2-1; tentative D call: TRBD1 (6 bases). Trimming shortened V by 4 bases and J by 6 bases, and 16 bases separated the two germline ends. This CDR3 region has 14 residues. CDR1 and CDR2 from the germline V gene are SQVTM and ANQGSEA. The CDR3 sequence: CSVGRQGISNEQFF. The CDR3 DNA sequence: TGCAGCGTTGGGCGGCAGGGGATCAGCAATGAGCAGTTCTTC.

This sequence joins TRBV7-9 and TRBJ1-1; D remains unclear. The length of the CDR3 is 12 residues. Per germline, CDR1 SEHNR and CDR2 FQNEAQ (reference sequence). The V end lost 5 bases, the J end lost 2 bases, and 6 bases lay between the germline ends. The CDR3 protein is CASSRFNTEAFF. The CDR3 DNA follows: TGTGCCAGCAGCCGTTTCAACACTGAAGCTTTCTTT.

This sequence joins TRBV2 and TRBJ2-2; TRBD2 matches at 8 bases. CDR1 is SNHLY and CDR2 is FYNNEI in the germline V gene. The CDR3 contains 15 residues. J gave up 5 bases and V 11 bases, and 13 bases lay outside the gene matches. The CDR3 DNA reads as TGTGCCTCTCAGGGGTTAGCGGGGCCGACCGGGGAGCTGTTTTTT. This translates into CASQGLAGPTGELFF.